These 29 T cell receptor beta chains came from one sample sequenced in a study of T cells in Graves' hyperthyroidism and ophthalmopathy. What was amplified from RNA transcripts were TCR beta CDR3 regions. The TCR CDR3 was amplified in a first-round RT-PCR using the HTBI primer set. TCRdb reprocessed the multiplex PCR reads via MiXCR and lists one record per CDR3 protein. The table shows roughly 570,000 distinct CDR3 sequences, with about 45% occurring only once. The source material was peripheral blood or thyroid tissue (not recorded which). These receptors all stem from a woman between 18 and 30 years old with Graves' hyperthyroidism.

Concerning this clonotype itself: Germline and junction disagree at one end, which may indicate a read error. This chain's CDR3 is CAISEVGPSSYNEQFF. The CDR3 DNA reads as TGTGCCATCAGTGAGGTGGGACCTTCCTCCTACAATGAGCAGTTCTTC. V usage is TRBV24-1 and J usage is TRBJ2-1; D may correspond to TRBD1 or TRBD2 (5 bases each). This CDR3 contains 16 residues. CDR1 KGHDR and CDR2 SFDVKD come from the germline V gene.

This clonotype has a count of ten or more. This rearrangement joins TRBV19 to TRBJ1-3; possible D gene TRBD1, 5 bases. The CDR3 totals 15 residues. Trimming removed 4 bases from V and 0 bases from J, with 10 bases in between. Germline assignment: CDR1 LNHDA and CDR2 SQIVND (reference sequence). CDR3 sequence: CASSTTGSSGNTIYF. For the CDR3, the DNA is TGTGCCAGTAGTACTACAGGCTCCTCTGGAAACACCATATATTTT.

This clonotype was seen repeatedly, ten times or more. The V call is TRBV5-1, the J call TRBJ2-5; 8 nucleotides agree with TRBD1. The CDR3 consists of 14 residues. V shed 5 bases and J 1 base; nucleotides not matched to a gene: 4. CDR1 and CDR2 (germline): SGHRS, YFSETQ. The CDR3 reads CASRTGQGQETQYF. The CDR3 DNA is TGCGCCAGCAGAACTGGACAGGGCCAAGAGACCCAGTACTTC.

This clonotype was seen repeatedly, ten times or more. The genes are TRBV10-3 and TRBJ2-3; D not resolved. Germline lookup yields CDR1 ENHRY and CDR2 SYGVKD. This CDR3 is built from 11 residues. V lost 6 bases, J lost 6 bases, and 7 bases lay in between. This CDR3 is CAISLADTQYF. The CDR3 nucleotides read TGTGCCATCAGCCTCGCTGATACGCAGTATTTT.

This clonotype was found many times. The chain combines TRBV20-1 with TRBJ2-7, with TRBD2 as a possible D gene (6 bases). CDR1 DFQATT and CDR2 SNEGSKA come from the germline V gene (reference sequence). This CDR3 is built from 17 residues. Trimming removed 1 base at V and 5 bases at J, with 24 bases between. For the CDR3, the DNA is TGCAGTGCTAGAGCCACCCGGTCGGTAGCGGCGTCCAACGAGCAGTACTTC. This encodes CSARATRSVAASNEQYF.

The chain has TRBV27 and TRBJ1-2; D might be TRBD1 (5 bases). Germline V gives CDR1 MNHEY, CDR2 SMNVEV (reference sequence). Trimming removed 8 bases at V and 4 bases at J, with 17 bases between. The CDR3 has 14 residues. CDR3 coding DNA: TGTGCCAGCGGGGACCTTAAGGGCTTCTATGGCTACACCTTC. This translates into CASGDLKGFYGYTF.

V is TRBV7-4 and J is TRBJ2-5; 11 bases fit TRBD2. The closer fit of TRBJ2-7 to the DNA end suggests the J call may be wrong. The CDR3 has 15 amino acids. The germline gives CDR1 SGHVT, CDR2 SQSDAQ. CDR3 region: CASSLVAGGAYEQYF. The CDR3 DNA is TGTGCCAGCAGCTTAGTAGCGGGAGGGGCCTACGAGCAGTACTTC.

The chain joins TRBV10-3 to TRBJ1-5, with TRBD1 matching over 8 bases. V lost 7 bases to trimming and J lost 14 bases; unmatched junction nucleotides: 10. Germline V lookup: CDR1 ENHRY, CDR2 SYGVKD. The CDR3 has 12 amino acids. CDR3: CAINRDRTYEHF. CDR3 nucleotide sequence: TGTGCCATCAACCGGGACAGGACCTACGAGCATTTT.

This clonotype showed up just a few times. This sequence joins TRBV18 and TRBJ1-2, with a tentative D call TRBD1 (5 bases). CDR1 KGHSH and CDR2 LQKENI come from the germline V gene. V was cut by 5 bases and J by 4 bases, with 20 bases left in between. CDR3 length equals 16 residues. The CDR3 coding sequence is TGTGCCAGCTCAGCCACAGGTCACAGGAGAGCCTATGGCTACACCTTC. It specifies CASSATGHRRAYGYTF.

This clonotype was observed many times. V gene TRBV7-2 combines with J gene TRBJ2-5, with unresolved D. V gave up 5 bases and J gave up 4 bases, with 17 bases separating them. Germline-derived CDR1 and CDR2 are SGHTA and FQGNSA. The CDR3 totals 15 residues. In DNA, the CDR3 is TGTGCCAGCAGCACCATGGGGTCGCCGGGAGAGACCCAGTACTTC. Translation: CASSTMGSPGETQYF.

This clonotype was seen repeatedly, ten times or more. The J gene is TRBJ1-1, the V gene TRBV10-2; the D gene is possibly TRBD1 (5 bases). The CDR3 has 11 residues. Germline values: CDR1 WSHSY, CDR2 SAAADI. V lost 8 bases to trimming and J lost 8 bases, with 12 bases between them. CDR3 amino acids: CASFTGAEAFF. CDR3 DNA: TGCGCCAGCTTTACAGGAGCAGAAGCTTTCTTT.

This clonotype was counted once. V is TRBV19 and J is TRBJ1-3; TRBD1 aligns across 11 bases. This CDR3 has 17 residues. Germline CDR1 LNHDA, CDR2 SQIVND (reference sequence). Trimming cost V 4 bases and J 0 bases; bases outside gene matches: 5. The CDR3 DNA reads TGTGCCAGTAGTACACTAGGACAGGGGGCCTCTGGAAACACCATATATTTT. This codes for CASSTLGQGASGNTIYF.

About this clonotype: At one boundary the junction diverges from the germline segment, which might be a read error. This rearrangement joins TRBV20-1 to TRBJ2-7; either TRBD1 or TRBD2 may supply D (5 bases each). From germline, CDR1 is DFQATT and CDR2 SNEGSKA (reference sequence). There are 15 residues in the CDR3. The CDR3: CSARVYGARTYERYF. CDR3 DNA sequence: TGCAGTGCTAGAGTCTACGGGGCCCGGACCTACGAGCGGTACTTC.

Regarding this clonotype: A much larger clone differs from this one at a single base, so this may be a read error. This sequence joins TRBV5-4 and TRBJ1-4; D is perhaps TRBD1 (5 bases). Germline V gene lookup returns CDR1 SGHNT and CDR2 YYREEE (reference sequence). The CDR3 is made up of 16 amino acids. The CDR3 sequence is CARSHEEAGFNEKLFF. In DNA, the CDR3 is TGCGCCAGAAGCCACGAAGAGGCAGGGTTTAATGAAAAACTGTTTTTT.

This clonotype has a handful of counts. This rearrangement joins TRBV20-1 to TRBJ2-3, with D unclear. There are 12 residues in the CDR3. CDR1 is DFQATT and CDR2 is SNEGSKA in the germline V gene (reference sequence). The V end was cut by 5 bases, the J end by 2 bases, with 8 bases between. The DNA of the CDR3 is TGCAGTGCTGGAAAGGTCACAGATACGCAGTATTTT. The encoded protein is CSAGKVTDTQYF.

This clonotype was recorded many times. The V gene is TRBV7-2, the J gene TRBJ1-2; a weak D match, TRBD1 (5 bases). There are 15 residues in the CDR3. Germline assignment: CDR1 SGHTA and CDR2 FQGNSA. V lost 4 bases to trimming and J lost 1 base, with 13 bases between them. The CDR3 bases are TGTGCCAGCAGCTCCTTCCAGGGCCTTAACTATGGCTACACCTTC. It yields the protein CASSSFQGLNYGYTF.

The V gene is TRBV25-1, the J gene TRBJ1-2; D remains ambiguous. Germline V gene data show CDR1 as MGHDK and CDR2 as SYGVNS. Between the trimmed V and J ends, which lost 8 bases and 7 bases, there was a span of 14 bases. This CDR3 is built from 12 residues. DNA of the CDR3: TGTGCCAGCTTGATCGACGGGATTGGCTACACCTTC. This codes for CASLIDGIGYTF.

As DNA, the CDR3 is TGTGCCAGCACCAAGACAAATTACTATGGCTACACCTTC. Amino acid sequence: CASTKTNYYGYTF. The chain joins TRBV4-2 to TRBJ1-2; unclear D gene. The germline gives CDR1 LGHNA, CDR2 YNFKEQ. The CDR3 is 13 residues long. Trimming shortened V by 7 bases and J by 3 bases, and 12 bases separated the two germline ends.

The gene calls are TRBV9 and TRBJ2-3, with D unclear. The germline gives CDR1 SGDLS, CDR2 YYNGEE. This CDR3 spans 13 amino acids. V shed 0 bases and J shed 5 bases, with 7 bases lying between them. CDR3 DNA sequence: TGTGCCAGCAGCGTAGTTCGCCGAGATACGCAGTATTTT. Translation: CASSVVRRDTQYF.

The chain joins TRBV20-1 to TRBJ2-7; D perhaps matches TRBD2 (6 bases). Trimming left V 5 bases short and J 6 bases short, with 17 bases between. The CDR3 totals 13 residues. Germline lookup yields CDR1 DFQATT and CDR2 SNEGSKA (reference sequence). CDR3 region: CSAPGVYVREQYF. The CDR3 DNA reads TGCAGTGCTCCGGGAGTGTACGTACGCGAGCAGTACTTC.

This clonotype was detected ten times or more. The rearrangement joins TRBV7-8 to TRBJ2-7; possibly TRBD2 for D (6 bases). V was trimmed by 6 bases and J by 6 bases, leaving 12 bases between them. The CDR3 runs 12 residues. The germline gives CDR1 SGHVS, CDR2 FQNEAQ. The CDR3 nucleotides are TGTGCCAGCAGGGACGGGAGAGGCGAGCAGTACTTC. It translates to CASRDGRGEQYF.

V is TRBV15 and J is TRBJ2-2; TRBD1 matches 9 bases. Unmatched junction bases numbered 1, after V lost 0 bases and J lost 5 bases. This CDR3 region has 15 residues. Germline CDR1 and CDR2: LNHNV and YYDKDF (reference sequence). CDR3 region: CATSREGQGTGELFF. CDR3 bases: TGTGCCACCAGCAGAGAGGGACAGGGTACCGGGGAGCTGTTTTTT.

This clonotype was detected many times. The chain is built from TRBV20-1 and TRBJ2-7; TRBD2 matches 8 bases. Germline V gene sequence: CDR1 DFQATT, CDR2 SNEGSKA (reference sequence). This CDR3 has 15 amino acids. Trimming at V came to 1 base and at J to 1 base, leaving 6 bases not matched to a gene. The CDR3 loop is CSARAVGTSSYEQYF. The CDR3 DNA reads as TGCAGTGCTAGAGCGGTCGGGACTAGTTCCTACGAGCAGTACTTC.

This clonotype was seen repeatedly, ten times or more. The chain is built from TRBV7-3 and TRBJ2-7; TRBD2 matches 7 bases. J was trimmed by 2 bases and V by 1 base; bases with no gene match: 5. From germline, CDR1 is SGHTA and CDR2 FQGTGA. There are 15 residues in the CDR3. The DNA for the CDR3 is TGTGCCAGCAGCTTAATGGCGGGAGTTGCCTACGAGCAGTACTTC. Its translation: CASSLMAGVAYEQYF.

The chain links TRBV5-1 to TRBJ2-2; 12 bases are shared with TRBD2. After removal of 4 bases from V and 9 bases from J, the junction contained 7 bases not matched to a gene. CDR1 SGHRS and CDR2 YFSETQ come from the germline V gene. The CDR3 loop spans 15 amino acids. The CDR3: CASSPETSGGRELFF. The CDR3 DNA reads TGCGCCAGCAGCCCGGAGACTAGCGGGGGCCGGGAGCTGTTTTTT. Full variable domain (outside the CDR3, taken from reference TRBV5-1 and TRBJ2-2): KAGVTQTPRYLIKTRGQQVTLSCSPISGHRSVSWYQQTPGQGLQFLFEYFSETQRNKGNFPGRFSGRQFSNSRSEMNVSTLELGDSALYLCASSPETSGGRELFFGEGSRLTVL.

The V and J genes are TRBV12-3 or TRBV12-4 and TRBJ1-4; weak D call: TRBD1 (6 bases). The CDR3 length is 19 residues. The V end lost 10 bases, the J end lost 7 bases, and 34 bases lay between the germline ends. CDR3: CAINESYRDAGARGEKLFF. Written as DNA, the CDR3 is TGTGCCATCAATGAGTCTTACAGGGATGCTGGGGCGCGAGGTGAAAAACTGTTTTTT.

This clonotype has a count of ten or more. The chain couples TRBV6-5 to TRBJ1-2; no firm D call. Between the trimmed V and J ends, which lost 2 bases and 0 bases, there was a span of 4 bases. CDR1 and CDR2 (germline): MNHEY, SVGAGI. CDR3 length: 13 residues. CDR3 coding DNA: TGTGCCAGCAGTTACACAGCTAACTATGGCTACACCTTC. It translates to CASSYTANYGYTF.

A few counts support this clonotype. This CDR3 is CASIRGAGTDTQYF. CDR3 DNA: TGTGCCAGCATTCGGGGTGCGGGCACAGATACGCAGTATTTT. The chain combines TRBV2 with TRBJ2-3; D is perhaps TRBD2 (5 bases). There are 14 residues in the CDR3. V lost 7 bases and J 1 base, leaving 12 bases between the germline ends. In germline, CDR1 is SNHLY, CDR2 FYNNEI. Filled out from reference TRBV2 and TRBJ2-3, the complete variable domain reads EPEVTQTPSHQVTQMGQEVILRCVPISNHLYFYWYRQILGQKVEFLVSFYNNEISEKSEIFDDQFSVERPDGSNFTLKIRSTKLEDSAMYFCASIRGAGTDTQYFGPGTRLTVL.

The gene calls are TRBV2 and TRBJ1-1; a possible D gene is TRBD1 (5 bases). Germline V gene data show CDR1 as SNHLY and CDR2 as FYNNEI. Deletions cut 2 bases from V and 8 bases from J, with 15 bases between. The CDR3 runs 14 residues. CDR3: CASSETLGGGEAFF. The CDR3 DNA reads TGTGCCAGCAGTGAAACCCTTGGGGGAGGGGAAGCTTTCTTT.